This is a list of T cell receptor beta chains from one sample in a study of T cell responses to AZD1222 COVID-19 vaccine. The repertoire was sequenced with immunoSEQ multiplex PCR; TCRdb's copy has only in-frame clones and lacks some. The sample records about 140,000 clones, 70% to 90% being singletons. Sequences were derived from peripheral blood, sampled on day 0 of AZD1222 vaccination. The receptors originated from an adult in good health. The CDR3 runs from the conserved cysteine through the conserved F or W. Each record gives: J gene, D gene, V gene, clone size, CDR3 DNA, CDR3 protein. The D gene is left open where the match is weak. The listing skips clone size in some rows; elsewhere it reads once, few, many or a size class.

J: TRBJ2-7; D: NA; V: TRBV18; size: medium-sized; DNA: TGTGCCAGCTCAGGGTCTCGGGAACCCTACGAGCAGTACTTC; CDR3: CASSGSREPYEQYF
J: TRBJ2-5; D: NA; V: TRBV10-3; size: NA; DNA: TGTGCCATCGGGACCCGAGAGACCCAGTACTTC; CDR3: CAIGTRETQYF
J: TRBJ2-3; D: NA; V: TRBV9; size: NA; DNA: TGTGCCAGCAGCCCCTTAGCAGATACGCAGTATTTT; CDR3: CASSPLADTQYF
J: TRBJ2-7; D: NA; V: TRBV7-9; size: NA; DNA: TGTGCCAGCAGCTTGGGGACACCCCCCTACGAGCAGTACTTC; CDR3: CASSLGTPPYEQYF
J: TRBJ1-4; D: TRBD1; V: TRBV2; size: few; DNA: TGTGCCAGCAGAGCCGGGACAGGGGGTGAAAAACTGTTTTTT; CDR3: CASRAGTGGEKLFF
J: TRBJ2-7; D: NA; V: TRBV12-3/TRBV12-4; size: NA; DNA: TGTGCCAGCAGTTTGGGGGGAAACGAGCAGTACTTC; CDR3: CASSLGGNEQYF
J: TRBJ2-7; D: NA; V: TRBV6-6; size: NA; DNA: TGTGCCAGCAGTTACGAGGACTTTCGTTACGAGCAGTACTTC; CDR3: CASSYEDFRYEQYF
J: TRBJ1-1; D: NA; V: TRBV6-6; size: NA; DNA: TGTGCCAGCAGTTACGACCGCAGCAACACTGAAGCTTTCTTT; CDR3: CASSYDRSNTEAFF
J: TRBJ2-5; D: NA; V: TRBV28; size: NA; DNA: TGTGCCAGCAGTTTGGGCGGGATCAAAGAGACCCAGTACTTC; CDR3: CASSLGGIKETQYF
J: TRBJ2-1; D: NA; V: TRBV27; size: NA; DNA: TGTGCCAGCAGCCAAATTCGGGGCTATGAGCAGTTCTTC; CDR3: CASSQIRGYEQFF
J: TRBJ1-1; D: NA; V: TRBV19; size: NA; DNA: TGTGCCAGTAGTATAGAGAAAAGGGCAGGCACTGAAGCTTTCTTT; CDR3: CASSIEKRAGTEAFF
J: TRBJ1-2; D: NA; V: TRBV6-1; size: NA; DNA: TGTGCCAGCAGTGAAAGGGTCGGGGAAGGCTATGGCTACACCTTC; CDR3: CASSERVGEGYGYTF
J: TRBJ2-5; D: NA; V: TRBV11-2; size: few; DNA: TGTGCCAGCAGCTTTGGGCAGCAAGAGACCCAGTACTTC; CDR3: CASSFGQQETQYF
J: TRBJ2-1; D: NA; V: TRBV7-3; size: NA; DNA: TGTGCCAGCAGCCCACTTGTTCGGGGTGGTGGTATGGGCGGTAGCTACAATGAGCAGTTCTTC; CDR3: CASSPLVRGGGMGGSYNEQFF
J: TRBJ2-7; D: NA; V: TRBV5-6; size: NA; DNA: TGTGCCAGCAGCTTGCAGGGGAGATACGAGCAGTACTTC; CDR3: CASSLQGRYEQYF
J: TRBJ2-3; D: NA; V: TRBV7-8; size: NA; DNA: TGTGCCAGCAGCTTAGCGGGACCGGATACGCAGTATTTT; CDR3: CASSLAGPDTQYF
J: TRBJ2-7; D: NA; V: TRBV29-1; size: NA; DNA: TGCAGCGTTGGGTTGCGGCTTAGTTACGAGCAGTACTTC; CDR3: CSVGLRLSYEQYF
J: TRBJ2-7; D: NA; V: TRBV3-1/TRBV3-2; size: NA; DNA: TGTGCCAGCCCCCCGGACCCGACACTACACTCCTACGAGCAGTACTTC; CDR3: CASPPDPTLHSYEQYF
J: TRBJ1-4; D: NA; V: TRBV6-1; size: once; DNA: TGTGCCAGCAGTGAACAGGAGGCAACTAATGAAAAACTGTTTTTT; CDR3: CASSEQEATNEKLFF
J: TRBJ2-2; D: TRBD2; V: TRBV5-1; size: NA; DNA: TGCGCCAGCAGCTCGATAATAGCGGGAGGGCGCACCGGGGAGCTGTTTTTT; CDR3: CASSSIIAGGRTGELFF
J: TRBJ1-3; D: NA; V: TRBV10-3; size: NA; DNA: TGTGCCATCAGCTCACAGGGTGGCTCTGGAAACACCATATATTTT; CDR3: CAISSQGGSGNTIYF
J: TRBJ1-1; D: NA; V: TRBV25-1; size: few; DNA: TGTGCCAGCAGTGGATGGGAAGGGCTCGAAGCTTTCTTT; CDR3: CASSGWEGLEAFF
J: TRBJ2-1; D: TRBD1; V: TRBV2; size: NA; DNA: TGTGCCAGCAGGCGGACAGGGGAGGGGAATGAGCAGTTCTTC; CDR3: CASRRTGEGNEQFF
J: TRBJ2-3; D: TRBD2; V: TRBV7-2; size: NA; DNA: TGTGCCAGCAGCTTAGGGGCTAGCGGTCGCACAGATACGCAGTATTTT; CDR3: CASSLGASGRTDTQYF
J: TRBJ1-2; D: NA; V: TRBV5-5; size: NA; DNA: TGTGCCAGCAGCTTGGAACGGCAGACGCCCTATGGCTACACCTTC; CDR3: CASSLERQTPYGYTF